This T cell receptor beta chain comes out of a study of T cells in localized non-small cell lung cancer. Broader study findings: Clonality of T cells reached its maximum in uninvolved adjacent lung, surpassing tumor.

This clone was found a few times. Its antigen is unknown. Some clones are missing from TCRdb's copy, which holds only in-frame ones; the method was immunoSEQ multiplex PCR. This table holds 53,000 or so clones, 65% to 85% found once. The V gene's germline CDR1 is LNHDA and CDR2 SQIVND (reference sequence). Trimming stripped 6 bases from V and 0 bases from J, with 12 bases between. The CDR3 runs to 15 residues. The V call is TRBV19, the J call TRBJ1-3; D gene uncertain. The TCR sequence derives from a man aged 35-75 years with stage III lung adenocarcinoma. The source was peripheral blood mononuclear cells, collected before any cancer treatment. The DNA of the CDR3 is TGTGCCAGTAGCCTGAATTGGGACTCTGGAAACACCATATATTTT. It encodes CASSLNWDSGNTIYF. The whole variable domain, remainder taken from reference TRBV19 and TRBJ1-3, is DGGITQSPKYLFRKEGQNVTLSCEQNLNHDAMYWYRQDPGQGLRLIYYSQIVNDFQKGDIAEGYSVSREKKESFPLTVTSAQKNPTAFYLCASSLNWDSGNTIYFGEGSWLTVV.